These 21 T cell receptor beta chains were all obtained from the same sample, sequenced in a study of T cells after posttransplantation cyclophosphamide. A marrow graft followed busulfan-fludarabine conditioning, with cyclophosphamide on days +3 and +4. Using immunoSEQ multiplex PCR, the repertoire was profiled, and TCRdb retains in-frame clones only, with some absent. Of 4,500 to 5,000 clones in the sample, less than 85% are singletons; the top ten hold 18%. Sequencing used PBMCs, obtained 86 days after allogeneic stem cell transplant with posttransplant cyclophosphamide. All receptors come from a male patient between 50 and 60 years old who received an allogeneic stem cell transplant from an unrelated donor, was CMV-positive, and had acute GVHD only. The T cells may come from the graft donor.

The chain links TRBV7-3 to TRBJ1-2, with D hard to call. V was trimmed by 7 bases and J by 5 bases, leaving 23 bases between them. Germline CDR1 and CDR2: SGHTA and FQGTGA. The CDR3 has 16 residues. The CDR3 coding sequence is TGTGCCAGCATCGTTGAACTCATAGGGAGGGCGTATGGCTACACCTTC. Its translation: CASIVELIGRAYGYTF.

The genes are TRBV27 and TRBJ2-3; TRBD2 matches at 8 bases. The CDR3 contains 17 residues. Germline V gives CDR1 MNHEY, CDR2 SMNVEV (reference sequence). V was clipped by 6 bases and J by 1 base; unmatched bases: 12. This CDR3 is CASRAGGSLFGTDTQYF. The CDR3 DNA follows: TGTGCCAGCAGGGCGGGGGGATCTTTGTTTGGCACAGATACGCAGTATTTT.

The chain has TRBV7-8 and TRBJ2-3; TRBD1 matches 7 bases. In germline, CDR1 is SGHVS, CDR2 FQNEAQ. Trimming took 8 bases from V and 1 from J; bases not matched to a gene: 6. This CDR3 spans 14 amino acids. The CDR3 nucleotides read TGTGCCAGCGGAGACAGGGACCGCACAGATACGCAGTATTTT. Amino acids: CASGDRDRTDTQYF.

The chain is built from TRBV4-2 and TRBJ2-3; TRBD1 might be the D (6 bases). Between the trimmed V and J ends, which lost 4 bases and 6 bases, there was a span of 23 bases. The V gene's germline CDR1 is LGHNA and CDR2 YNFKEQ. This CDR3 comprises 17 residues. The CDR3 DNA reads as TGTGCCAGCAGCCTGATTCACCGGGACGGAGGACAGGATACGCAGTATTTT. Translation gives CASSLIHRDGGQDTQYF.

The V and J genes are TRBV27 and TRBJ1-1, with D possibly matching TRBD1 (6 bases). V was shortened by 3 bases and J by 5 bases, with 10 bases between the two germline ends. This CDR3 contains 13 residues. Germline V gene lookup returns CDR1 MNHEY and CDR2 SMNVEV (reference sequence). The CDR3 coding sequence is TGTGCCAGCAGTTTCCTGAGGGGGACTGAAGCTTTCTTT. Translating it yields CASSFLRGTEAFF.

The chain combines TRBV5-5 with TRBJ2-1; 8 bases fit TRBD1. V lost 4 bases to trimming and J lost 7 bases; unmatched junction nucleotides: 10. CDR1 and CDR2 from the germline V gene are SGHKS and YYEKEE (reference sequence). The CDR3 has 15 amino acids. DNA for the CDR3: TGTGCCAGCAGCAAGAACTGGGACAGGTGGAATGAGCAGTTCTTC. As protein: CASSKNWDRWNEQFF.

J is TRBJ2-7 and V is TRBV7-2; TRBD2 is a possible D gene (5 bases). This CDR3 has 15 residues. Germline values: CDR1 SGHTA, CDR2 FQGNSA. V was shortened by 5 bases and J by 0 bases, with 14 bases between the two germline ends. CDR3 nucleotides: TGTGCCAGCAGCACTAGGACTGCCCTCTCCTACGAGCAGTACTTC. Its translation is CASSTRTALSYEQYF. Variable domain in full (rest from reference TRBV7-2 and TRBJ2-7): GAGVSQSPSNKVTEKGKDVELRCDPISGHTALYWYRQSLGQGLEFLIYFQGNSAPDKSGLPSDRFSAERTGGSVSTLTIQRTQQEDSAVYLCASSTRTALSYEQYFGPGTRLTVT.

V usage is TRBV15 and J usage is TRBJ2-2; D not certain. Germline CDR1 is LNHNV and CDR2 is YYDKDF (reference sequence). This CDR3 contains 13 residues. Trimming pared 5 bases from V and 4 bases from J, leaving 8 bases between. The CDR3 DNA reads TGTGCCACCAGCGGTTCGGGCACCGGGGAGCTGTTTTTT. This gives the protein CATSGSGTGELFF. Using reference TRBV15 and TRBJ2-2 for the parts outside the CDR3, the full variable domain is DAMVIQNPRYQVTQFGKPVTLSCSQTLNHNVMYWYQQKSSQAPKLLFHYYDKDFNNEADTPDNFQSRRPNTSFCFLDIRSPGLGDTAMYLCATSGSGTGELFFGEGSRLTVL.

V usage is TRBV13 and J usage is TRBJ1-2, with D hard to call. Per the germline V gene, CDR1 is PRHDT and CDR2 is FYEKMQ (reference sequence). The CDR3 covers 14 residues. V lost 0 bases and J 0 bases, leaving 5 bases between the germline ends. The CDR3 sequence is CASSLGQTNYGYTF. The DNA for the CDR3 is TGTGCCAGCAGCTTAGGACAGACTAACTATGGCTACACCTTC.

This clone was seen just once. The rearrangement links TRBV5-6 to TRBJ1-4, with D tentatively TRBD1 (6 bases). Germline V lookup: CDR1 SGHDT, CDR2 YYEEEE. CDR3 length equals 13 residues. Trimming stripped 3 bases from V and 12 bases from J, with 15 bases between. Here the CDR3 reads CASSSIQGGELFF. Written as DNA, the CDR3 is TGTGCCAGCAGCTCGATACAGGGTGGGGAACTGTTTTTT.

This chain connects TRBV7-9 to TRBJ2-5, with unresolved D. Trimming removed 4 bases at V and 3 bases at J, with 18 bases between. The CDR3 is 16 residues long. The germline gives CDR1 SEHNR, CDR2 FQNEAQ (reference sequence). CDR3 sequence: CASSSPLPTSKETQYF. The CDR3 coding sequence is TGTGCCAGCAGCTCTCCATTACCGACTTCGAAAGAGACCCAGTACTTC.

The chain combines TRBV19 with TRBJ1-3; 8 nucleotides match TRBD1. The germline V gene has CDR1 LNHDA and CDR2 SQIVND (reference sequence). J was trimmed by 2 bases and V by 5 bases; bases with no gene match: 8. The CDR3 length is 16 residues. DNA for the CDR3: TGTGCCAGTAGTGATCGAGGGACAGGTGCTGGAAACACCATATATTTT. It encodes CASSDRGTGAGNTIYF.

This rearrangement joins TRBV9 to TRBJ1-3, with 7 bases that match TRBD1. CDR1 is SGDLS, CDR2 YYNGEE, per germline. CDR3 size: 15 residues. The trim removed 0 bases at V and 6 bases at J, leaving 6 bases unmatched. The CDR3 reads CASSVGRGMVNTIYF. For the CDR3, the DNA is TGTGCCAGCAGCGTAGGCAGGGGGATGGTAAACACCATATATTTT.

The J gene is TRBJ2-5, the V gene TRBV4-1; D not certain. V shed 1 base and J shed 2 bases, with 8 bases lying between them. In germline, CDR1 is MGHRA, CDR2 YSYEKL. The CDR3 runs to 14 residues. The chain's CDR3 is CASSQGYQQETQYF. The CDR3 nucleotides are TGCGCCAGCAGCCAAGGGTATCAGCAAGAGACCCAGTACTTC.

This rearrangement joins TRBV7-2 to TRBJ1-4; D not resolved. Germline values: CDR1 SGHTA, CDR2 FQGNSA. There are 14 residues in the CDR3. Trimming shortened V by 1 base and J by 4 bases, and 7 bases separated the two germline ends. The CDR3: CASSLGRGNEKLFF. The CDR3 region has the DNA TGTGCCAGCAGCTTAGGGCGGGGTAATGAAAAACTGTTTTTT.

This clone showed up just a few times. The same CDR3 can be traced to other DNA sequences in this sample. V is TRBV9 and J is TRBJ1-2; unclear D gene. The CDR3 totals 11 residues. Deletions cut 3 bases from V and 8 bases from J, with 8 bases between. Germline assignment: CDR1 SGDLS and CDR2 YYNGEE. The CDR3 here is CASSDRGGYTF. In DNA, the CDR3 is TGTGCCAGCAGCGACCGGGGAGGCTACACCTTC.

The gene calls are TRBV27 and TRBJ2-3; no clear D. The V and J ends lost 0 bases and 0 bases respectively, with 10 bases between them. This CDR3 is built from 16 residues. Germline V CDR1 and CDR2: MNHEY, SMNVEV (reference sequence). CDR3 protein: CASSLSRASSTDTQYF. Here the CDR3 DNA reads TGTGCCAGCAGTTTATCTCGAGCTTCTAGCACAGATACGCAGTATTTT.

In this sample, this clone turned up once. The rearrangement joins TRBV11-2 to TRBJ2-5; 7 bases are a match to TRBD2. CDR3 size: 15 residues. The junction had 6 bases not matched to a gene; V was cut back by 0 bases and J by 5 bases. Germline V CDR1 and CDR2: SGHAT, FQNNGV. As DNA, the CDR3 is TGTGCCAGCAGCTTAGAGGGGGGGGTAGGGGAGACCCAGTACTTC. Protein sequence: CASSLEGGVGETQYF.

The CDR3 protein is CASSSTGGPGSYEQYF. The CDR3 bases are TGTGCCAGCAGCTCAACAGGGGGCCCCGGGTCCTACGAGCAGTACTTC. The chain uses TRBV5-4 and TRBJ2-7; TRBD1 agrees at 9 bases. CDR3 size: 16 residues. V lost 3 bases, J lost 1 base, and 8 bases stayed unmatched. Germline CDR1 SGHNT, CDR2 YYREEE (reference sequence).

This sequence joins TRBV5-6 and TRBJ2-1; the D gene is possibly TRBD2 (6 bases). This CDR3 region has 13 residues. V was trimmed by 4 bases and J by 10 bases, leaving 15 bases between them. Germline V gene lookup returns CDR1 SGHDT and CDR2 YYEEEE. The CDR3 is CASSRCGGWEQFF. The CDR3 DNA is TGTGCCAGCAGCCGGTGTGGGGGGTGGGAGCAGTTCTTC.

This sequence joins TRBV23-1 and TRBJ1-1; possible D gene TRBD1, 5 bases. TRBV23-1 is flagged as an ORF with uncertain function. CDR3 length equals 14 residues. Trimming removed 2 bases at V and 0 bases at J, with 7 bases between. CDR3 in amino acids: CASSQGGVNTEAFF. Here the CDR3 DNA reads TGCGCCAGCAGTCAAGGAGGGGTGAACACTGAAGCTTTCTTT.